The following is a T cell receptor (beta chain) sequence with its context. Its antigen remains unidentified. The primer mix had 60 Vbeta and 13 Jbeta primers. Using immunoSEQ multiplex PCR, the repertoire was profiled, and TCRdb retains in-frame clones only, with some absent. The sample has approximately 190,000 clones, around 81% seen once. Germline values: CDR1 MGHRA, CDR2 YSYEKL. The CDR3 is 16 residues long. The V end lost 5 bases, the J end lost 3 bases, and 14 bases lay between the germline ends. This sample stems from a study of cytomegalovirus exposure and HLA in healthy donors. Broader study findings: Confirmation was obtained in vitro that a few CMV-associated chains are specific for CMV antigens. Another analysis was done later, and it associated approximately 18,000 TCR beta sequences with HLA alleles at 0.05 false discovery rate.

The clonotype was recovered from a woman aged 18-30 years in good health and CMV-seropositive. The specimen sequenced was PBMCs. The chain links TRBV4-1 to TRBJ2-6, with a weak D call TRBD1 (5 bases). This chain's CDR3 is CASSADVGLGANVLTF. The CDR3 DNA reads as TGCGCCAGCAGCGCAGACGTGGGGCTTGGGGCCAACGTCCTGACTTTC.